The 22 T cell receptor beta chains in this list originate from one sample, sequenced in a study of cytomegalovirus exposure and HLA in healthy donors. PCR amplification relied on 60 Vbeta primers (plus 13 Jbeta primers). Repertoires were generated with immunoSEQ multiplex PCR, while TCRdb's copy carries only in-frame clones and drops some. The sample includes 100,000 or so clones, roughly 80% of them seen just once. The sequencing sample was made of PBMCs. These receptors all stem from a middle-aged man in good health and CMV-seronegative.

This clone was seen more than once but under ten times. The J gene is TRBJ1-1, the V gene TRBV7-8; D unresolved. CDR1 and CDR2 (germline): SGHVS, FQNEAQ. V was clipped by 0 bases and J by 4 bases, with 12 bases between them. The CDR3 runs to 15 residues. The CDR3 sequence: CASSLAEGVGTEAFF. As DNA, the CDR3 is TGTGCCAGCAGCTTAGCGGAGGGCGTGGGCACTGAAGCTTTCTTT.

The chain links TRBV28 to TRBJ2-5; D is perhaps TRBD1 (6 bases). Germline CDR1 and CDR2: MDHEN and SYDVKM. The CDR3 is 14 residues long. Between the trimmed V and J ends, which lost 5 bases and 5 bases, there was a span of 15 bases. The CDR3 reads CASSPDRSGETQYF. The CDR3 nucleotides read TGTGCCAGCAGTCCCGACAGGAGTGGGGAGACCCAGTACTTC.

This chain uses TRBV18 with TRBJ2-7, with 11 bases fitting TRBD1. CDR1 and CDR2 from the germline V gene are KGHSH and LQKENI. The J segment lost 12 bases and the V segment lost 3 bases, leaving 7 bases of the junction unmatched. The CDR3 sequence is 13 residues long. This CDR3 is CASSPGTGGQWYF. The CDR3 coding sequence is TGTGCCAGCTCACCCGGGACAGGGGGACAATGGTACTTC.

The chain employs TRBV19 and TRBJ2-1, with D uncertain. V was pared by 1 base and J by 5 bases, with 6 bases between. The CDR3 runs to 13 residues. Germline loops: CDR1 LNHDA, CDR2 SQIVND (reference sequence). The CDR3 bases are TGTGCCAGTAGTATAGTCAGGAACAATGAGCAGTTCTTC. Amino acids: CASSIVRNNEQFF.

The V and J genes are TRBV29-1 and TRBJ2-3; D uncertain. The V gene lost 3 bases and the J gene lost 4 bases, with 8 bases spanning the gap. CDR1 is SQVTM, CDR2 ANQGSEA, per germline. The CDR3 consists of 12 residues. CDR3 protein: CSVDAVSDTQYF. The CDR3 bases are TGCAGCGTTGACGCGGTTTCAGATACGCAGTATTTT.

The sample holds one count of this clone. This rearrangement joins TRBV6-5 to TRBJ1-2; 7 nucleotides line up with TRBD1. The CDR3 totals 13 residues. CDR1 is MNHEY and CDR2 is SVGAGI in the germline V gene. With 4 bases clipped from V and 7 bases from J, the junction kept 6 bases outside the gene matches. The CDR3 DNA sequence: TGTGCCAGCAGTTTAACAGGGGAGAGTGGCTACACCTTC. Translating gives CASSLTGESGYTF.

This clone was detected only a few times. V is TRBV5-1 and J is TRBJ2-3; possible D gene TRBD2, 6 bases. V was shortened by 0 bases and J by 5 bases, with 10 bases between the two germline ends. CDR1 SGHRS and CDR2 YFSETQ come from the germline V gene. This CDR3 is built from 14 residues. The CDR3 nucleotides read TGCGCCAGCAGCTTGGGGAGGGAGCAAGATACGCAGTATTTT. It specifies CASSLGREQDTQYF.

This rearrangement joins TRBV10-1 to TRBJ2-5; a possible D gene is TRBD1 (6 bases). V dropped 5 bases and J dropped 5 bases, with 15 bases sitting between them. The CDR3 covers 14 residues. Germline CDR1 WNHNN, CDR2 SYGVQD (reference sequence). The DNA for the CDR3 is TGCGCCAGCAGTCCAACAGGGACGGAGGAGACCCAGTACTTC. Translation gives CASSPTGTEETQYF.

The chain recombines TRBV7-3 with TRBJ2-1; the match to TRBD2 covers 14 bases. This CDR3 region has 17 residues. V trimming: 5 bases; J trimming: 6 bases; junction bases outside the gene matches: 9. Germline loops: CDR1 SGHTA, CDR2 FQGTGA. The CDR3 bases are TGTGCCAGCAGCCCGTTAATGGGACTAGCGGGGGTCAATGAGCAGTTCTTC. Its protein is CASSPLMGLAGVNEQFF. The whole variable domain, remainder taken from reference TRBV7-3 and TRBJ2-1, is GAGVSQTPSNKVTEKGKYVELRCDPISGHTALYWYRQSLGQGPEFLIYFQGTGAADDSGLPNDRFFAVRPEGSVSTLKIQRTERGDSAVYLCASSPLMGLAGVNEQFFGPGTRLTVL.

The rearrangement links TRBV5-1 to TRBJ2-5, with D possibly matching TRBD1 (5 bases). V lost 6 bases and J lost 5, with 23 bases in between. CDR1 is SGHRS, CDR2 YFSETQ, per germline. CDR3 length: 16 residues. The DNA of the CDR3 is TGCGCCAGCACACCAGGGCATCTGATTAGGTCGGAGACCCAGTACTTC. Amino acid sequence: CASTPGHLIRSETQYF.

DNA for the CDR3: TGTGCCAGCAGCGTCGACAGAGATCAGCCCCAGCATTTT. This gives the protein CASSVDRDQPQHF. This chain uses TRBV7-2 with TRBJ1-5, with D possibly TRBD1 on 5 matching bases. Trimming removed 5 bases from V and 5 bases from J, with 10 bases in between. CDR3 length: 13 residues. The germline V gene encodes CDR1 SGHTA and CDR2 FQGNSA.

The V gene is TRBV9, the J gene TRBJ2-2, with 7 bases lining up with TRBD1. CDR1 and CDR2 (germline): SGDLS, YYNGEE. The ends lost 4 bases at V and 2 bases at J; junction bases unmatched: 11. The CDR3 totals 17 residues. The DNA of the CDR3 is TGTGCCAGCAGCCCCCGCCGTGGGACAGATAACACCGGGGAGCTGTTTTTT. Translated: CASSPRRGTDNTGELFF.

The rearrangement links TRBV30 to TRBJ2-1; TRBD2 matches 9 bases. The CDR3 is 11 residues long. Trimming removed 3 bases from V and 16 bases from J; junction bases left unmatched: 7. The V gene's germline CDR1 is GTSNPN and CDR2 SVGIG (reference sequence). CDR3 loop: CAWSAGTSTFF. The CDR3 DNA reads TGTGCCTGGAGCGCCGGGACTAGCACCTTCTTC.

The V gene is TRBV2, the J gene TRBJ2-3, with a weak D call TRBD2 (6 bases). CDR3 length: 16 amino acids. V dropped 8 bases and J dropped 3 bases, with 21 bases sitting between them. Germline CDR1 is SNHLY and CDR2 is FYNNEI. The CDR3 spells CASLNPEDYPTDTQYF. The CDR3 DNA follows: TGTGCCAGCCTAAATCCAGAGGACTACCCTACAGATACGCAGTATTTT.

V gene TRBV12-5 combines with J gene TRBJ2-4; 9 bases map to TRBD1. The junction had 9 bases not matched to a gene; V was cut back by 6 bases and J by 9 bases. The length of the CDR3 is 14 residues. Germline V gene data show CDR1 as LGHNT and CDR2 as FRNRAP. The CDR3 DNA reads TGTGCTAGTGGCGATGGGGACAGGGATATCATTCAGTACTTC. Translating gives CASGDGDRDIIQYF.

CDR3 nucleotide sequence: TGTGCCACCAGAGTTACAGGGGCGAACACTGAAGCTTTCTTT. Translating gives CATRVTGANTEAFF. The chain combines TRBV15 with TRBJ1-1, with 7 bases identical to TRBD1. The length of the CDR3 is 14 residues. Trimming removed 6 bases from V and 1 base from J; junction bases left unmatched: 5. Germline CDR1 reads LNHNV; CDR2 reads YYDKDF (reference sequence). Based on the CDR3 plus reference TRBV15 and TRBJ1-1, the full variable domain is DAMVIQNPRYQVTQFGKPVTLSCSQTLNHNVMYWYQQKSSQAPKLLFHYYDKDFNNEADTPDNFQSRRPNTSFCFLDIRSPGLGDTAMYLCATRVTGANTEAFFGQGTRLTVV.

The CDR3 region has the DNA TGTGCCAGCAGCTTAGGCAGGGGCATCAATGAGCAGTTCTTC. This codes for CASSLGRGINEQFF. V usage is TRBV13 and J usage is TRBJ2-1; tentatively, D is TRBD1 (6 bases). The CDR3 loop spans 14 amino acids. The V gene's germline CDR1 is PRHDT and CDR2 FYEKMQ (reference sequence). The V and J ends lost 0 bases and 6 bases respectively, with 9 bases between them.

J is TRBJ2-1 and V is TRBV9; TRBD2 agrees at 8 bases. The trim removed 0 bases at V and 4 bases at J, leaving 3 bases unmatched. Germline CDR1 and CDR2: SGDLS and YYNGEE. The CDR3 covers 15 residues. The CDR3, as DNA: TGTGCCAGCAGCGTAGGATTAGCGGGGTACAATGAGCAGTTCTTC. Its protein is CASSVGLAGYNEQFF.

The rearrangement uses TRBV30 and TRBJ1-1, with 9 nucleotides matching TRBD1. Germline CDR1 reads GTSNPN; CDR2 reads SVGIG (reference sequence). The junction had 3 bases not matched to a gene; V was cut back by 3 bases and J by 7 bases. The CDR3 extends over 12 amino acids. CDR3: CAWSGQGYEAFF. The CDR3 DNA reads as TGTGCCTGGAGCGGACAGGGGTATGAAGCTTTCTTT. Full variable domain (rest looked up from reference TRBV30 and TRBJ1-1): SQTIHQWPATLVQPVGSPLSLECTVEGTSNPNLYWYRQAAGRGLQLLFYSVGIGQISSEVPQNLSASRPQDRQFILSSKKLLLSDSGFYLCAWSGQGYEAFFGQGTRLTVV.

The rearrangement joins TRBV7-9 to TRBJ2-7, with D unresolved. This CDR3 has 19 amino acids. The germline V gene has CDR1 SEHNR and CDR2 FQNEAQ (reference sequence). V lost 4 bases to trimming and J lost 0 bases, with 25 bases between them. CDR3 nucleotides: TGTGCCAGCAGCTCTACGACACTTGGATCCCGGTCCCTCTCCTACGAGCAGTACGTC. Translation: CASSSTTLGSRSLSYEQYV.

V is TRBV5-4 and J is TRBJ2-4, with 13 positions matching TRBD2. The CDR3 is made up of 15 amino acids. The junction had 2 bases not matched to a gene; V was cut back by 0 bases and J by 8 bases. Germline assignment: CDR1 SGHNT and CDR2 YYREEE (reference sequence). For the CDR3, the DNA is TGTGCCAGCAGCTTGGAACTAGCGGGAGGGGACATTCAGTACTTC. Translation: CASSLELAGGDIQYF.

This clone came up a few times. This sequence joins TRBV7-2 and TRBJ1-5, with 9 positions matching TRBD1. V gave up 5 bases and J gave up 6 bases; unmatched junction bases: 5. CDR3 length: 14 residues. Germline lookup yields CDR1 SGHTA and CDR2 FQGNSA. The DNA for the CDR3 is TGTGCCAGCAGCCCTGGGACAGGGTCTCAGCCCCAGCATTTT. Protein: CASSPGTGSQPQHF.